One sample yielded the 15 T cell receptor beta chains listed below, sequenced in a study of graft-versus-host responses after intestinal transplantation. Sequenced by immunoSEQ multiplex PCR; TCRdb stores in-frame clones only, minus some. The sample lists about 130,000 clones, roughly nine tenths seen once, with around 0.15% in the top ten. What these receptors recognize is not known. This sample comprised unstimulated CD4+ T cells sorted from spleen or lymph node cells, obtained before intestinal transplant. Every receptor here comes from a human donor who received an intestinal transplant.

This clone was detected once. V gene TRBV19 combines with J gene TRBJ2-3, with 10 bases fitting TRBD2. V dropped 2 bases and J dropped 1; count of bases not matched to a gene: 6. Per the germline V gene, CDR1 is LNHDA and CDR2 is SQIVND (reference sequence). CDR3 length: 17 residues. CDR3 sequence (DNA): TGTGCCAGTAGTATACCCCTTACTAGCGGGGGCACAGATACGCAGTATTTT. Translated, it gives CASSIPLTSGGTDTQYF.

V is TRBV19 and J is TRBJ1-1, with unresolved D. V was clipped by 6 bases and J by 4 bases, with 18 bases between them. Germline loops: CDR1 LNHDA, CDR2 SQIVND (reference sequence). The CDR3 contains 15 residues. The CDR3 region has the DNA TGTGCCAGTAGATTTGATCGTCTGGAGGGCACTGAAGCTTTCTTT. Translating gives CASRFDRLEGTEAFF.

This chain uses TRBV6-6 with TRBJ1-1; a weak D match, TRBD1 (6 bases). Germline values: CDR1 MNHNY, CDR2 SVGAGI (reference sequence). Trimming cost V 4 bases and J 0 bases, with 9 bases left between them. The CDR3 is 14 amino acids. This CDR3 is CASSLGQMNTEAFF. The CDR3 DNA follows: TGTGCCAGCAGTTTGGGACAAATGAACACTGAAGCTTTCTTT.

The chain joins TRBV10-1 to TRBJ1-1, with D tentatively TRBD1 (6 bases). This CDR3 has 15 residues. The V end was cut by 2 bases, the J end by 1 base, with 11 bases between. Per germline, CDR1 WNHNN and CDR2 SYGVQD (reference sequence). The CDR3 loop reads CASSETDRPNTEAFF. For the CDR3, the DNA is TGCGCCAGCAGTGAGACCGACAGGCCGAACACTGAAGCTTTCTTT.

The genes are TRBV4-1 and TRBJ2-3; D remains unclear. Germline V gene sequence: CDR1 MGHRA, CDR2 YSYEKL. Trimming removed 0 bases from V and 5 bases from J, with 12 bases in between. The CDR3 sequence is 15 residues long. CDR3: CASSQDLVSRDTQYF. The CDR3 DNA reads TGCGCCAGCAGCCAAGATTTAGTTTCGCGAGATACGCAGTATTTT.

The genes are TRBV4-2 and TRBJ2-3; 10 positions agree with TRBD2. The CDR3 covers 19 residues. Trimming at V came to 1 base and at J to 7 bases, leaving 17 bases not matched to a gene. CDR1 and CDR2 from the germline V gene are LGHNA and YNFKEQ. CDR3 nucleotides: TGTGCCAGCAGCCAAGGGGCATTGGGAGAAGCGGGGGGGGTGAATACGCAGTATTTT. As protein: CASSQGALGEAGGVNTQYF.

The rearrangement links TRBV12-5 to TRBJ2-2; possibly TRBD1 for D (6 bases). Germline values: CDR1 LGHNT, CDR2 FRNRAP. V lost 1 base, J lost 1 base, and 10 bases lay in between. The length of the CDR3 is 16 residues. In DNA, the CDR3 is TGTGCTAGTGGTTTGGGACAGGACCTGAACACCGGGGAGCTGTTTTTT. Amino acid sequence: CASGLGQDLNTGELFF.

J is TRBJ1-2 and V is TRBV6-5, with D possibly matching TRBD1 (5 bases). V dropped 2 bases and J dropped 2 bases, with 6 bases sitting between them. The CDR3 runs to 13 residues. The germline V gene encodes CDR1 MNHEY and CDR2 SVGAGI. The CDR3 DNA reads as TGTGCCAGCAGTTACGGGGGAAACTATGGCTACACCTTC. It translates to CASSYGGNYGYTF.

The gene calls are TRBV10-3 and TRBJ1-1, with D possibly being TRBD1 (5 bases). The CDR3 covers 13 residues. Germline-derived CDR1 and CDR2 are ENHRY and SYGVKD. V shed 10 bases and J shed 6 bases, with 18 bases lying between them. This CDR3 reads CATLGWGVPEAFF. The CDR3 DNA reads TGTGCCACCCTCGGGTGGGGCGTCCCTGAAGCTTTCTTT.

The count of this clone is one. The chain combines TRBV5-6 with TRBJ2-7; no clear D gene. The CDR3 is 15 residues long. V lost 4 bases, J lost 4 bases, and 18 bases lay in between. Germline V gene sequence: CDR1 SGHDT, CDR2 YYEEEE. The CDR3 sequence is CASSDLPKTQYEQYF. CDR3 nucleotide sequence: TGTGCCAGCAGCGATCTCCCCAAGACCCAATACGAGCAGTACTTC.

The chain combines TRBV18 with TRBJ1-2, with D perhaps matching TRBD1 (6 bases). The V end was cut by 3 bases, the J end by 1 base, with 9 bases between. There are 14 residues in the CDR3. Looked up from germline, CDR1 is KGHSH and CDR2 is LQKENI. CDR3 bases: TGTGCCAGCTCACCCGACAGGAGTAACTATGGCTACACCTTC. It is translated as CASSPDRSNYGYTF. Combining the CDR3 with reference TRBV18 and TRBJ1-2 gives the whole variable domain NAGVMQNPRHLVRRRGQEARLRCSPMKGHSHVYWYRQLPEEGLKFMVYLQKENIIDESGMPKERFSAEFPKEGPSILRIQQVVRGDSAAYFCASSPDRSNYGYTFGSGTRLTVV.

CDR3 DNA sequence: TGTGCCATCAGTGAACAGCCAGATACGCAGTATTTT. Its translation: CAISEQPDTQYF. The chain is built from TRBV10-3 and TRBJ2-3, with D unclear. This CDR3 has 12 residues. Per the germline V gene, CDR1 is ENHRY and CDR2 is SYGVKD. Trimming stripped 3 bases from V and 4 bases from J, with 5 bases between.

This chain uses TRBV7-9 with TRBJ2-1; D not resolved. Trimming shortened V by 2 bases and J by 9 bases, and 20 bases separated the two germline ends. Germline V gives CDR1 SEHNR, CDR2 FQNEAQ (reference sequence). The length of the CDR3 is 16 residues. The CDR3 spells CASSLHRQVQTSEQFF. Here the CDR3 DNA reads TGTGCCAGCAGCTTACATCGTCAGGTCCAAACGAGTGAGCAGTTCTTC.

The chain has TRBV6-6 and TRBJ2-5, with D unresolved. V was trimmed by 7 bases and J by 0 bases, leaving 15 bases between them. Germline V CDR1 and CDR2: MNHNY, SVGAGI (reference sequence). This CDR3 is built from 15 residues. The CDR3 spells CASMIFLGNQETQYF. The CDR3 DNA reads TGTGCCAGCATGATCTTCCTGGGTAACCAAGAGACCCAGTACTTC.

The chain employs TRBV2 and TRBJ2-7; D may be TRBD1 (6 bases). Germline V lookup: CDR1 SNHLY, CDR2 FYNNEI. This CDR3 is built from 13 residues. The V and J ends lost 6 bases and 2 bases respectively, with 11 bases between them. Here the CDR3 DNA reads TGTGCCAGCAGCGCCGGGACACCCTACGAGCAGTACTTC. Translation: CASSAGTPYEQYF.